The 27 T cell receptor beta chains below all came from one sample that was sequenced in a study of T-cell memory formation after mild COVID-19. Each CDR3 protein gets one entry after TCRdb re-called the 5' RACE reads with MiXCR. The data hold 260,000 or so distinct CDR3 sequences, with over 15% observed a single time. The sample was PBMCs or a T cell subset sorted from them (not recorded which). Every receptor here comes from a man younger than 30 who had mild COVID-19 (a few samples of this study predate the infection). Cell type and time point are not known.

This chain links TRBV7-2 with TRBJ2-3; D is ambiguous. In germline, CDR1 is SGHTA, CDR2 FQGNSA. This CDR3 comprises 15 residues. The V and J ends lost 5 bases and 1 base respectively, with 13 bases between them. As DNA, the CDR3 is TGTGCCAGCAGCCCTCGCTCGGCCCGCACAGATACGCAGTATTTT. Its translation is CASSPRSARTDTQYF.

This clonotype has only a few counts. The chain couples TRBV3-1 to TRBJ2-5; tentative D call: TRBD1 (5 bases). This CDR3 has 14 amino acids. Germline V gene data show CDR1 as LGHDT and CDR2 as YNNKEL (reference sequence). Trimming pared 3 bases from V and 1 base from J, leaving 9 bases between. Here the CDR3 reads CASSHGQGQETQYF. For the CDR3, the DNA is TGTGCCAGCAGCCATGGCCAGGGCCAAGAGACCCAGTACTTC.

The rearrangement uses TRBV29-1 and TRBJ2-5; a weak D match, TRBD2 (7 bases). Germline CDR1 SQVTM, CDR2 ANQGSEA. The germline V and J ends were trimmed by 6 bases and 2 bases, with 22 bases remaining between them. The length of the CDR3 is 16 residues. In nucleotides, the CDR3 is TGCAGCGTCGCCGTAGTGGGGGGGACACCACAAGAGACCCAGTACTTC. Translation: CSVAVVGGTPQETQYF.

This clonotype appeared many times. This chain uses TRBV10-3 with TRBJ2-5; D possibly corresponds to TRBD2 (6 bases). CDR3 size: 13 residues. V gave up 2 bases and J gave up 3 bases, with 7 bases separating them. Germline V gene lookup returns CDR1 ENHRY and CDR2 SYGVKD. CDR3 protein: CAISEGGKETQYF. DNA of the CDR3: TGTGCCATCAGTGAGGGAGGGAAAGAGACCCAGTACTTC.

This clonotype was detected only a few times. The DNA of the CDR3 is TGTGCCAGCAGTCCAGGACAGGGTCCGGCTGGAAACACCATATATTTT. Its protein is CASSPGQGPAGNTIYF. The chain carries TRBV28 and TRBJ1-3; 8 nucleotides agree with TRBD1. CDR1 and CDR2 (germline): MDHEN, SYDVKM. Germline trimming cut 5 bases from V and 2 bases from J; bases unmatched to any gene: 8. This CDR3 is 16 amino acids long. Complete variable domain (other parts from reference TRBV28 and TRBJ1-3): DVKVTQSSRYLVKRTGEKVFLECVQDMDHENMFWYRQDPGLGLRLIYFSYDVKMKEKGDIPEGYSVSREKKERFSLILESASTNQTSMYLCASSPGQGPAGNTIYFGEGSWLTVV.

This clonotype was seen a handful of times. The chain uses TRBV12-3 or TRBV12-4 and TRBJ2-3; D could derive from TRBD1 or TRBD2 (5 bases each). CDR3 length equals 14 residues. V lost 3 bases and J lost 5, with 12 bases in between. The CDR3 loop reads CASSLEAGGDTQYF. CDR3 DNA sequence: TGTGCCAGCAGTTTGGAGGCTGGGGGAGATACGCAGTATTTT.

A few counts support this clonotype. The V and J genes are TRBV15 and TRBJ1-2; D call uncertain. The germline gives CDR1 LNHNV, CDR2 YYDKDF (reference sequence). The V end lost 0 bases, the J end lost 5 bases, and 4 bases lay between the germline ends. The CDR3 is 12 amino acids. This CDR3 is CATSREEYGYTF. CDR3 nucleotide sequence: TGTGCCACCAGCAGAGAAGAATATGGCTACACCTTC. The full variable domain, rest sourced from reference TRBV15 and TRBJ1-2, is DAMVIQNPRYQVTQFGKPVTLSCSQTLNHNVMYWYQQKSSQAPKLLFHYYDKDFNNEADTPDNFQSRRPNTSFCFLDIRSPGLGDTAMYLCATSREEYGYTFGSGTRLTVV.

This clonotype was seen a few times. CDR3 sequence: CASSYGLGPYEQYV. The CDR3 bases are TGTGCCAGCAGTTACGGGCTAGGCCCCTACGAGCAGTACGTC. This sequence joins TRBV6-6 and TRBJ2-7; D is undetermined. The CDR3 sequence is 14 residues long. The germline V gene encodes CDR1 MNHNY and CDR2 SVGAGI (reference sequence). V was trimmed by 2 bases and J by 2 bases, leaving 10 bases between them.

This clonotype was detected only a few times. This rearrangement joins TRBV5-1 to TRBJ2-3; the match to TRBD1 covers 8 bases. J was trimmed by 4 bases and V by 4 bases; bases with no gene match: 5. The CDR3 has 14 amino acids. Germline loops: CDR1 SGHRS, CDR2 YFSETQ. Written as DNA, the CDR3 is TGCGCCAGCAGCGTGACAGGGGCGGCAGATACGCAGTATTTT. It encodes CASSVTGAADTQYF.

CDR3: CASSQARQSSSYNEQFF. In nucleotides, the CDR3 is TGCGCCAGCAGCCAAGCTCGCCAGTCGAGCTCCTACAATGAGCAGTTCTTC. This chain joins TRBV4-1 and TRBJ2-1; no definite D call. The germline V gene has CDR1 MGHRA and CDR2 YSYEKL. The CDR3 is 17 residues long. V lost 1 base to trimming and J lost 0 bases, with 13 bases between them.

In its sample, this clonotype was seen many times. CDR3 bases: TGCGCCAGCAGCCGCCGGGACTCCTACGAGCAGTACTTC. This codes for CASSRRDSYEQYF. The chain carries TRBV5-1 and TRBJ2-7, with TRBD2 as a possible D gene (5 bases). The CDR3 spans 13 residues. The V and J ends lost 4 bases and 0 bases respectively, with 8 bases between them. Germline V CDR1 and CDR2: SGHRS, YFSETQ.

CDR3 DNA sequence: TGTGCCAGCCACCGGGACCGTTACAATGAGCAGTTCTTC. Protein product: CASHRDRYNEQFF. The chain links TRBV6-2 or TRBV6-3 to TRBJ2-1; possibly TRBD1 or TRBD2 for D (5 bases each). The germline V gene has CDR1 MNHEY and CDR2 SVGEGT. The CDR3 totals 13 residues. V was clipped by 8 bases and J by 4 bases, with 12 bases between them.

This clonotype was observed a few times. The chain joins TRBV6-5 to TRBJ2-5, with 11 positions matching TRBD2. The ends lost 3 bases at V and 6 bases at J; junction bases unmatched: 12. The V gene's germline CDR1 is MNHEY and CDR2 SVGAGI. The CDR3 totals 17 residues. In DNA, the CDR3 is TGTGCCAGCAGTTATTTCCATCCGGGACTAGCGGCGCAGACCCAGTACTTC. It codes for CASSYFHPGLAAQTQYF.

The V and J genes are TRBV5-1 and TRBJ2-7, with TRBD1 matching 7 bases. Germline lookup yields CDR1 SGHRS and CDR2 YFSETQ. Trimming removed 4 bases from V and 2 bases from J; junction bases left unmatched: 3. This CDR3 spans 13 amino acids. The CDR3 loop is CASSKGQAYEQYF. CDR3 DNA: TGCGCCAGCAGCAAAGGACAGGCCTACGAGCAGTACTTC.

The chain is built from TRBV12-3 or TRBV12-4 and TRBJ2-5; 11 bases are a match to TRBD1. Losses at the gene ends were 5 bases for V and 6 bases for J; bases not matched to a gene: 14. This CDR3 is 17 amino acids long. The CDR3 spells CASSQLVPGQGEKTQYF. The DNA for the CDR3 is TGTGCCAGCAGTCAACTAGTCCCGGGACAGGGGGAGAAGACCCAGTACTTC.

This clonotype was picked up many times. The V and J genes are TRBV6-6 and TRBJ1-5; 7 bases match TRBD1. V was pared by 7 bases and J by 2 bases, with 8 bases of the junction left unmatched. The CDR3 is 15 residues long. The germline gives CDR1 MNHNY, CDR2 SVGAGI (reference sequence). CDR3 nucleotide sequence: TGTGCCAGCACCCTCCAGGGGGGGGGCAATCAGCCCCAGCATTTT. Amino acids: CASTLQGGGNQPQHF.

This chain uses TRBV5-1 with TRBJ2-7; 8 bases are shared with TRBD1. Germline V gene lookup returns CDR1 SGHRS and CDR2 YFSETQ. The CDR3 extends over 13 amino acids. V shed 2 bases and J 6 bases; nucleotides not matched to a gene: 4. The CDR3 loop reads CASSFQGASEQYF. CDR3 bases: TGCGCCAGCAGCTTCCAGGGGGCGAGCGAGCAGTACTTC.

The rearrangement uses TRBV12-5 and TRBJ2-7; the D is unclear. Trimming stripped 6 bases from V and 4 bases from J, with 10 bases between. The CDR3 length is 12 residues. Germline V lookup: CDR1 LGHNT, CDR2 FRNRAP. CDR3 nucleotide sequence: TGTGCTAGTGGCTTAGAGAGATACGAGCAGTACTTC. Amino acids: CASGLERYEQYF.

J is TRBJ2-3 and V is TRBV20-1; 9 bases map to TRBD2. The CDR3 has 15 residues. In germline, CDR1 is DFQATT, CDR2 SNEGSKA (reference sequence). V lost 3 bases and J lost 5; bases outside the gene matches: 9. The CDR3 DNA reads as TGCAGTGCTAGCCCCAGCGGGGGGTTCATAGATACGCAGTATTTT. Its protein is CSASPSGGFIDTQYF.

The table lists this clonotype with a few counts. The chain has TRBV14 and TRBJ2-1; tentatively, D is TRBD1 (6 bases). V was pared by 1 base and J by 5 bases, with 12 bases between. The CDR3 has 15 amino acids. Per the germline V gene, CDR1 is SGHDN and CDR2 is FVKESK. CDR3: CASSQVRGSHNEQFF. The CDR3, as DNA: TGTGCCAGCAGCCAAGTAAGGGGGAGTCACAATGAGCAGTTCTTC.

This clonotype has only a few counts. The rearrangement links TRBV5-1 to TRBJ1-1; D is perhaps TRBD1 (5 bases). The CDR3 consists of 14 residues. Per germline, CDR1 SGHRS and CDR2 YFSETQ. The ends were cut back, 0 bases at V and 3 bases at J, with 9 bases in the middle. This CDR3 reads CASSLVGQDTEAFF. For the CDR3, the DNA is TGCGCCAGCAGCTTGGTGGGGCAAGACACTGAAGCTTTCTTT. Variable domain in full (rest from reference TRBV5-1 and TRBJ1-1): KAGVTQTPRYLIKTRGQQVTLSCSPISGHRSVSWYQQTPGQGLQFLFEYFSETQRNKGNFPGRFSGRQFSNSRSEMNVSTLELGDSALYLCASSLVGQDTEAFFGQGTRLTVV.

The chain employs TRBV6-2 or TRBV6-3 and TRBJ1-6; D may be TRBD1 (5 bases). The germline gives CDR1 MNHEY, CDR2 SVGEGT. Trimming cost V 7 bases and J 7 bases, with 14 bases left between them. The CDR3 loop spans 14 amino acids. The DNA of the CDR3 is TGTGCCAGCAACCAATGGGGCAACAATTCACCCCTCCACTTT. Its translation is CASNQWGNNSPLHF.

This clonotype showed up just a few times. The chain carries TRBV24-1 and TRBJ2-5, with unresolved D. Germline CDR1 and CDR2: KGHDR and SFDVKD. Trimming stripped 3 bases from V and 1 base from J, with 11 bases between. The CDR3 consists of 15 residues. CDR3 sequence (DNA): TGTGCCACCAGTGATAGGATCACAGCCCAAGAGACCCAGTACTTC. Translating gives CATSDRITAQETQYF.

Judged by abundance, this clonotype is medium-sized (0.01 to 0.1%). CDR3 in amino acids: CASSGRHNEQFF. CDR3 DNA: TGTGCCAGCAGTGGACGGCACAATGAGCAGTTCTTC. The J gene is TRBJ2-1, the V gene TRBV7-2; no firm D call. The V gene's germline CDR1 is SGHTA and CDR2 FQGNSA. Between the trimmed V and J ends, which lost 6 bases and 5 bases, there was a span of 8 bases. This CDR3 comprises 12 residues. Variable domain in full (rest from reference TRBV7-2 and TRBJ2-1): GAGVSQSPSNKVTEKGKDVELRCDPISGHTALYWYRQSLGQGLEFLIYFQGNSAPDKSGLPSDRFSAERTGGSVSTLTIQRTQQEDSAVYLCASSGRHNEQFFGPGTRLTVL.

A few counts support this clonotype. This sequence joins TRBV28 and TRBJ1-1; 7 nucleotides line up with TRBD1. There are 11 residues in the CDR3. Germline V CDR1 and CDR2: MDHEN, SYDVKM. With V trimmed by 6 bases and J by 11 bases, 6 bases remained unmatched. CDR3 sequence reads: CASRKEGAAFF. The CDR3 DNA is TGTGCCAGCAGGAAGGAGGGGGCCGCTTTCTTT.

This clonotype was counted a few times. The rearrangement joins TRBV28 to TRBJ1-1; D remains unclear. CDR1 is MDHEN, CDR2 SYDVKM, per germline. Trimming cost V 7 bases and J 7 bases, with 16 bases left between them. This CDR3 has 13 residues. CDR3 coding DNA: TGTGCCAGCATTCTTCGGGGTAACGGTGAAGCTTTCTTT. It encodes CASILRGNGEAFF.

There are a few counts of this clonotype. The genes are TRBV7-2 and TRBJ2-3; a possible D gene is TRBD1 (6 bases). Germline loops: CDR1 SGHTA, CDR2 FQGNSA. The V and J ends lost 5 bases and 9 bases respectively, with 12 bases between them. CDR3 size: 12 residues. For the CDR3, the DNA is TGTGCCAGCAGCCAGGGGTTGATCACGCAGTATTTT. It codes for CASSQGLITQYF.